The rows below give T cell receptor beta chains drawn from one sample of a study of cytomegalovirus exposure and HLA in healthy donors. The method was immunoSEQ multiplex PCR; TCRdb's version includes in-frame clones alone and lacks a portion of them. Counted here are approximately 100,000 clones, about 70% occurring once; the ten biggest clones make up approximately 2%. The sample was PBMCs. The receptors were gathered from a woman aged 40 to 50 in good health and CMV-seronegative. The CDR3 runs from the conserved cysteine through the conserved F or W. The D gene is left open where the match is weak. Clone size, where shown, is once, few, many, or a class for clones that have expanded.

clone size,D gene,J gene,V gene,CDR3 DNA,CDR3 protein
few,TRBD1,TRBJ1-2,TRBV6-1,TGTGCCAGCAGCGAACAGGGGGAGCACTATGGCTACACCTTC,CASSEQGEHYGYTF
NA,NA,TRBJ2-7,TRBV28,TGTGCCAGCAGTCTAGACCCAGAAAACTACGAGCAGTACTTC,CASSLDPENYEQYF
NA,TRBD1,TRBJ2-7,TRBV14,TGTGCCAGCAGCCAAATTACAGGGGGCGCCTTCTCCTACGAGCAGTACTTC,CASSQITGGAFSYEQYF
NA,TRBD1,TRBJ2-5,TRBV19,TGTGCCAGTAGTACCGATCTTCGACAGGGAAAAGAGACCCAGTACTTC,CASSTDLRQGKETQYF
NA,TRBD1,TRBJ2-5,TRBV5-1,TGCGCCAGCAGCCCCCGGACAGGTCTAAGCCAAGAGACCCAGTACTTC,CASSPRTGLSQETQYF
NA,TRBD1,TRBJ1-3,TRBV6-6,TGTGCCAGCAGTATAACCGGGACAGCTGGAAACACCATATATTTT,CASSITGTAGNTIYF
NA,NA,TRBJ2-3,TRBV5-1,TGCGCCAGCAGCTTGGTGGTGGGGAGATCAGATACGCAGTATTTT,CASSLVVGRSDTQYF
NA,TRBD2,TRBJ2-1,TRBV7-2,TGTGCCAGCAGCCCTCGACCCGGGAAGGCGGGGGGTTCCTACAATGAGCAGTTCTTC,CASSPRPGKAGGSYNEQFF
few,NA,TRBJ1-1,TRBV5-1,TGCGCCAGCAGCCTAGGAACTGAAGCTTTCTTT,CASSLGTEAFF
few,NA,TRBJ1-2,TRBV6-5,TGTGCCAGCAGACCCACAGGGATTCACTATGGCTACACCTTC,CASRPTGIHYGYTF
NA,NA,TRBJ2-5,TRBV6-1,TGTGCCAGCAGTCCAACAGGGACGGAGACCCAGTACTTC,CASSPTGTETQYF
NA,NA,TRBJ2-3,TRBV11-2,TGTGCCAGCAGCTTAGGGGCTCCCAGGAATACGCAGTATTTT,CASSLGAPRNTQYF
NA,NA,TRBJ2-1,TRBV9,TGTGCCAGCAGCGTACGATGGGAGTGGAATGAGCAGTTCTTC,CASSVRWEWNEQFF
NA,NA,TRBJ1-2,TRBV9,TGTGCCAGCAGCGGGGGGGCTAACTATGGCTACACCTTC,CASSGGANYGYTF
NA,TRBD2,TRBJ2-5,TRBV9,TGTGCCAGCAGCGTAGGCGGCGGGGGGGTCCAAGAGACCCAGTACTTC,CASSVGGGGVQETQYF
NA,TRBD2,TRBJ2-2,TRBV13,TGTGCCAGCAGCAACCCCCTAGCGGGCGACACCGGGGAGCTGTTTTTT,CASSNPLAGDTGELFF
NA,NA,TRBJ2-7,TRBV7-2,TGTGCCAGCAGCTTAGAAGGCGCAGGGATCTACGAGCAGTACTTC,CASSLEGAGIYEQYF
NA,NA,TRBJ2-7,TRBV18,TGTGCCAGCTCACCAACCCCTCAGGAGGTGTACGAGCAGTACTTC,CASSPTPQEVYEQYF
once,TRBD1,TRBJ2-1,TRBV7-9,TGTGCCAGCAGCCCGGGACAGGGATACAATGAGCAGTTCTTC,CASSPGQGYNEQFF
NA,NA,TRBJ1-1,TRBV6-5,TGTGCCAGCAGCCTAGACAGGAAGCGCACTGAAGCTTTCTTT,CASSLDRKRTEAFF
few,NA,TRBJ2-1,TRBV6-5,TGTGCCAGCAGTTCACGGGTCTTCAATGAGCAGTTCTTC,CASSSRVFNEQFF
NA,NA,TRBJ2-3,TRBV7-2,TGTGCCAGCAGCTTACGCCTCGGGGGGCAGAACACAGATACGCAGTATTTT,CASSLRLGGQNTDTQYF
NA,NA,TRBJ1-3,TRBV6-5,TGTGCCACCCAGCCCGGGAGGGGAGCTGGAAACACCATATATTTT,CATQPGRGAGNTIYF
NA,TRBD1,TRBJ2-1,TRBV6-5,TGTGCCAGCGAGTGGGAATCGACAGGGTCGAATGAGCAGTTCTTC,CASEWESTGSNEQFF
NA,NA,TRBJ2-4,TRBV18,TGTGCCAGCTCACCATCAGGGTCCAAAAACATTCAGTACTTC,CASSPSGSKNIQYF
NA,NA,TRBJ2-6,TRBV14,TGTGCCAGCAGCCAAGGACGACTCTCTGGGGCCAACGTCCTGACTTTC,CASSQGRLSGANVLTF
few,NA,TRBJ2-5,TRBV19,TGTGCCAGTAGTATTCGCGTTAGTCTCCAAGAGACCCAGTACTTC,CASSIRVSLQETQYF
NA,NA,TRBJ2-7,TRBV7-9,TGTTCCAGCAGCTCCAAACAGGTCTACGAGCAGTACTTC,CSSSSKQVYEQYF
NA,TRBD1,TRBJ1-4,TRBV28,TGTGCCAGCCGGGACAGGACAGCAACTAATGAAAAACTGTTTTTT,CASRDRTATNEKLFF
NA,TRBD1,TRBJ1-1,TRBV2,TGTGCCAGCAGTGAGCGGACAGGGGGGACTGAAGCTTTCTTT,CASSERTGGTEAFF
few,TRBD1,TRBJ2-7,TRBV30,TGTGCCTGGACCCGGGACAGGGTACCCTACGAGCAGTACTTC,CAWTRDRVPYEQYF
NA,NA,TRBJ2-7,TRBV5-1,TGCGCCAGCAGCTTGGACGGGAGCAAACCGTACGAGCAGTACTTC,CASSLDGSKPYEQYF
once,NA,TRBJ2-3,TRBV7-8,TGTGCCAGCAGCTTCGAACGGTTTTTGATGGATACGCAGTATTTT,CASSFERFLMDTQYF
NA,NA,TRBJ2-7,TRBV10-3,TGTGCCATCAAGCCGGAGGGCCCCCGTGACGAGCAGTACTTC,CAIKPEGPRDEQYF
NA,NA,TRBJ2-7,TRBV5-1,TGCGCCAGCAGCTACACAGGTATCCAGGACGAGCAGTACTTC,CASSYTGIQDEQYF
NA,NA,TRBJ2-5,TRBV5-4,TGTGCCAGCAGCCCTGCTGCGTCGGAGACCCAGTACTTC,CASSPAASETQYF
NA,NA,TRBJ2-7,TRBV18,TGTGCCAGCTCACCCGACAGCCCCCCTCCCTACGAGCAGTACTTC,CASSPDSPPPYEQYF
NA,TRBD2,TRBJ2-5,TRBV4-3,TGCGCCAGCAGCAAAGGACTAGCGGGGGGCCAAGAGACCCAGTACTTC,CASSKGLAGGQETQYF
few,TRBD1,TRBJ1-3,TRBV7-6,TGTGCCAGCAGCTTAGCCACTGAATGGGACAGGGCTGGAAACACCATATATTTT,CASSLATEWDRAGNTIYF
NA,TRBD1,TRBJ1-2,TRBV19,TGTGCCAGTACGGGACAGAACTATGGCTACACCTTC,CASTGQNYGYTF
NA,NA,TRBJ1-5,TRBV6-1,TGTGCCAGCAGTTTGGGCCACAGTCAGCCCCAGCATTTT,CASSLGHSQPQHF
NA,TRBD2,TRBJ2-7,TRBV4-3,TGCGCCAGCAGCCCCCAGCGGGGGGGCTGGAGCGAGCAGTACTTC,CASSPQRGGWSEQYF
NA,NA,TRBJ2-1,TRBV11-2,TGTGCCAGCAGCTTAATATCCCACAATGAGCAGTTCTTC,CASSLISHNEQFF
NA,NA,TRBJ1-3,TRBV28,TGTGCCAGCTCGGGACTACGGGGAAACACCATATATTTT,CASSGLRGNTIYF
NA,NA,TRBJ2-7,TRBV2,TGTGCCAGTCTAGGGGCCCGGAACTACGAGCAGTACTTC,CASLGARNYEQYF
NA,TRBD1,TRBJ2-7,TRBV19,TGTGCCAGTAGCCGGGACAGGGAATCCTACGAGCAGTACTTC,CASSRDRESYEQYF
NA,TRBD1,TRBJ1-1,TRBV2,TGTGCCAGCAGTGAAGAAGAGGGGGCGAACACTGAAGCTTTCTTT,CASSEEEGANTEAFF
NA,TRBD2,TRBJ2-7,TRBV6-5,TGTGCCAGCAGCTCGCGGGGGGGAGGGAACGAGCAGTACTTC,CASSSRGGGNEQYF
NA,NA,TRBJ1-2,TRBV11-1,TGTGCCAGCAGCTTACATCAGGACTATGGCTACACCTTC,CASSLHQDYGYTF
few,TRBD1,TRBJ2-7,TRBV7-9,TGTGCCAGCAGCGGGGGACAGGAGGGGTACGAGCAGTACTTC,CASSGGQEGYEQYF
NA,TRBD1,TRBJ2-2,TRBV7-9,TGTGCCAGCAGCTCCGGGACAGGGAGGGTCGGGGAGCTGTTTTTT,CASSSGTGRVGELFF
NA,TRBD1,TRBJ1-1,TRBV7-8,TGTGCCAGCACCTTGGCCAGGGGGACCACTGAAGCTTTCTTT,CASTLARGTTEAFF
NA,TRBD2,TRBJ2-1,TRBV7-9,TGTTCCAGCAGCTTTCTTCGGCTAGCGGACAATGAGCAGTTCTTC,CSSSFLRLADNEQFF
NA,NA,TRBJ2-5,TRBV7-9,TGTTCCAGCAGCTTAGGGGGACAACTATACTTC,CSSSLGGQLYF
NA,NA,TRBJ2-1,TRBV7-9,TGTTCCAGCCACTCCCCGGGGACTTACAATGAGCAGTTCTTC,CSSHSPGTYNEQFF
few,NA,TRBJ2-1,TRBV30,TGTGCCTGGAGTGGAGTAGCCCGCAATGAGCAGTTCTTC,CAWSGVARNEQFF
NA,TRBD2,TRBJ2-1,TRBV28,TGTGCCAGCAGTCCCGGGGGGAGAACCTACAATGAGCAGTTCTTC,CASSPGGRTYNEQFF
NA,NA,TRBJ2-1,TRBV2,TGTGCCAGCAGTGTTGAGTACAATGAGCAGTTCTTC,CASSVEYNEQFF
NA,NA,TRBJ2-2,TRBV7-6,TGTGCCAGCAGCTTCTCTACCGGGGAGCTGTTTTTT,CASSFSTGELFF
NA,NA,TRBJ2-7,TRBV6-5,TGTGCCAGCTCGGTTCGGCTGCCAGGGTCCTACGAGCAGTACTTC,CASSVRLPGSYEQYF